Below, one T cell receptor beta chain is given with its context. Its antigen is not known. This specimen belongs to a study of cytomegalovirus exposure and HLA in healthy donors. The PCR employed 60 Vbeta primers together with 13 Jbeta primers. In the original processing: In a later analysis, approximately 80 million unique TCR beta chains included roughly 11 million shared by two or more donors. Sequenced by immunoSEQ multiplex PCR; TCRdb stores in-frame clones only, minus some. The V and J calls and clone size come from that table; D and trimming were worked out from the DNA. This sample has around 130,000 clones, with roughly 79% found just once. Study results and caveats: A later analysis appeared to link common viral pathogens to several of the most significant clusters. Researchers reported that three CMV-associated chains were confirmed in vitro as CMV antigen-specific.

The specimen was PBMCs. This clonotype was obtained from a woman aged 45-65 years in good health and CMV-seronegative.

This CDR3 is CASSEGVASGRARFF. Written as DNA, the CDR3 is TGCGCCAGCAGCGAGGGGGTGGCTAGCGGGAGGGCCAGGTTCTTC. V usage is TRBV5-1 and J usage is TRBJ2-1, with TRBD2 matching 12 bases. Trimming at V came to 4 bases and at J to 15 bases, leaving 14 bases not matched to a gene. This CDR3 spans 15 amino acids. Germline lookup yields CDR1 SGHRS and CDR2 YFSETQ.